The following is a T cell receptor beta chain sequence with its context. Antigen unknown. Measured with immunoSEQ multiplex PCR; TCRdb has only the in-frame clones, and not every one. The table includes about 86,000 clones, around 85% detected once. This specimen comes from a study of OX40 agonist ivuxolimab in advanced cancers. Turning to the study itself: The study treated patients with ivuxolimab, an agonistic anti-OX40 (CD134) antibody. Ivuxolimab doses were 0.01, 0.1, 0.3, 1.5, 3 or 10 mg/kg every 2 weeks. General observations from the study: At 0.1 to 3.0 mg/kg and by week 6, clonal expansion occurred in CD4+ and CD8+ blood T cells.

Autoimmune disease history or systemic immunosuppression disqualified patients. Germline lookup yields CDR1 MNHNY and CDR2 SVGAGI (reference sequence). The length of the CDR3 is 14 residues. V dropped 6 bases and J dropped 0 bases, with 11 bases sitting between them. The sequences come from CD4+ or CD8+ T cells sorted from blood, collected in a trial of the OX40 agonist ivuxolimab. The J gene is TRBJ1-1, the V gene TRBV6-6; no definite D call. The receptor was isolated from an adult with an advanced solid tumor such as melanoma, head and neck, liver or kidney cancer. Written as DNA, the CDR3 is TGTGCCAGCAGGCTGATAACAGTGAACACTGAAGCTTTCTTT. It is translated as CASRLITVNTEAFF.